Shown below are 23 T cell receptor beta chains from a single sample sequenced in a study of regulatory T cells in long-lasting Graves disease. Time point reported: newly diagnosed GD, antithyroid drugs for less than 3 months. PBMCs provided the RNA from which the TCR library was made. Arm-PCR of CDR3 regions and iRepertoire HTBI primers were the basis on which TCR beta libraries were built. TCRdb analysed the multiplex PCR reads with MiXCR anew, one entry per CDR3 protein. This table has hundreds of thousands of distinct CDR3 sequences, 15% to 20% appearing once. The sample was also reused in another study, on T cells in Graves' hyperthyroidism and ophthalmopathy.

The sequencing here drew on peripheral blood mononuclear cells (PBMCs), taken at new diagnosis, from a patient treated with antithyroid drugs. These receptors all stem from a woman in her twenties or thirties with Graves disease.

This clonotype was picked up a small number of times. The chain combines TRBV6-1 with TRBJ1-1; D perhaps matches TRBD1 (6 bases). Trimming took off 8 bases at V and 2 bases at J, with 12 bases between the two ends. There are 13 residues in the CDR3. The V gene's germline CDR1 is MNHNS and CDR2 SASEGT. This CDR3 is CASRPGANTEAFF. CDR3 sequence (DNA): TGTGCCAGCCGCCCGGGGGCTAACACTGAAGCTTTCTTT.

The chain recombines TRBV10-2 with TRBJ1-6; D ambiguous. The CDR3 is made up of 13 amino acids. Trimming pared 10 bases from V and 8 bases from J, leaving 15 bases between. CDR1 is WSHSY, CDR2 SAAADI, per germline. The CDR3 protein is CATGLDGYSPLHF. The CDR3 region has the DNA TGCGCCACAGGACTCGATGGGTATTCACCCCTCCACTTT.

The table lists this clonotype with many counts. The gene calls are TRBV2 and TRBJ1-4, with D unclear. Germline values: CDR1 SNHLY, CDR2 FYNNEI. The V gene lost 5 bases and the J gene lost 0 bases, with 10 bases spanning the gap. This CDR3 has 15 amino acids. The CDR3 DNA sequence: TGTGCCAGCAGTAGGGAGGTTGCAACTAATGAAAAACTGTTTTTT. It codes for CASSREVATNEKLFF.

The chain combines TRBV28 with TRBJ1-1; no reliable D call. The CDR3 runs to 17 residues. In germline, CDR1 is MDHEN, CDR2 SYDVKM. V lost 5 bases and J lost 1, with 20 bases in between. CDR3 protein: CASSPRAGDLGNTEAFF. The CDR3 DNA sequence: TGTGCCAGCAGTCCCCGGGCTGGGGATTTGGGGAACACTGAAGCTTTCTTT. The variable domain in full, completed from reference TRBV28 and TRBJ1-1, reads DVKVTQSSRYLVKRTGEKVFLECVQDMDHENMFWYRQDPGLGLRLIYFSYDVKMKEKGDIPEGYSVSREKKERFSLILESASTNQTSMYLCASSPRAGDLGNTEAFFGQGTRLTVV.

This clonotype has more than one count but fewer than ten. V is TRBV12-3 or TRBV12-4 and J is TRBJ2-5, with D perhaps TRBD1 (5 bases). Trimming cost V 6 bases and J 1 base, with 12 bases left between them. The CDR3 consists of 14 residues. CDR3 region: CASSYGAGQETQYF. The CDR3 DNA reads as TGTGCCAGCAGCTATGGGGCAGGCCAAGAGACCCAGTACTTC.

The rearrangement joins TRBV19 to TRBJ2-2; no firm D call. This CDR3 has 14 residues. The V end was cut by 4 bases, the J end by 3 bases, with 9 bases between. CDR1 is LNHDA, CDR2 SQIVND, per germline (reference sequence). In nucleotides, the CDR3 is TGTGCCAGTAGTAGGGGTGTGGACACCGGGGAGCTGTTTTTT. As protein: CASSRGVDTGELFF. The full variable domain, in which reference TRBV19 and TRBJ2-2 provide the parts outside the CDR3, is DGGITQSPKYLFRKEGQNVTLSCEQNLNHDAMYWYRQDPGQGLRLIYYSQIVNDFQKGDIAEGYSVSREKKESFPLTVTSAQKNPTAFYLCASSRGVDTGELFFGEGSRLTVL.

Turning to this clonotype: With a much larger clone just one base away, this may be a read error. This rearrangement joins TRBV20-1 to TRBJ1-6, with D hard to call. Germline CDR1 reads DFQATT; CDR2 reads SNEGSKA (reference sequence). The germline V and J ends were trimmed by 3 bases and 11 bases, with 17 bases remaining between them. This CDR3 is built from 14 residues. CDR3 nucleotide sequence: TGCAGTGCTAGCGCGGGCGGTGGAAATCCACCCCTCCACTTT. This gives the protein CSASAGGGNPPLHF.

This clonotype was observed a few times. V is TRBV5-1 and J is TRBJ2-5; D ambiguous. Trimming shortened V by 0 bases and J by 1 base, and 10 bases separated the two germline ends. The CDR3 contains 15 residues. Per the germline V gene, CDR1 is SGHRS and CDR2 is YFSETQ. The CDR3 DNA reads TGCGCCAGCAGCTTGGTGTCAGGTCCCCAAGAGACCCAGTACTTC. Translated, it gives CASSLVSGPQETQYF.

This clonotype was observed at least ten times. This chain uses TRBV7-8 with TRBJ2-3; D possibly matches TRBD1 or TRBD2 (5 bases each). Per the germline V gene, CDR1 is SGHVS and CDR2 is FQNEAQ. The ends were cut back, 5 bases at V and 3 bases at J, with 24 bases in the middle. This CDR3 is built from 18 residues. The CDR3 DNA reads TGTGCCAGCAGCCCTAGACTGGGCAGGGAGATGAGAACAGATACGCAGTATTTT. It encodes CASSPRLGREMRTDTQYF.

This chain uses TRBV19 with TRBJ1-4; 7 bases map to TRBD1. The CDR3 extends over 14 amino acids. J gave up 4 bases and V 7 bases, and 6 bases lay outside the gene matches. Per the germline V gene, CDR1 is LNHDA and CDR2 is SQIVND (reference sequence). The CDR3: CASIPTGINEKLFF. For the CDR3, the DNA is TGTGCCAGTATCCCGACAGGGATTAATGAAAAACTGTTTTTT. Based on the CDR3 plus reference TRBV19 and TRBJ1-4, the full variable domain is DGGITQSPKYLFRKEGQNVTLSCEQNLNHDAMYWYRQDPGQGLRLIYYSQIVNDFQKGDIAEGYSVSREKKESFPLTVTSAQKNPTAFYLCASIPTGINEKLFFGSGTQLSVL.

This clonotype was observed a handful of times. The chain joins TRBV19 to TRBJ2-3; D perhaps matches TRBD2 (7 bases). The CDR3 is 15 residues long. Trimming shortened V by 7 bases and J by 2 bases, and 16 bases separated the two germline ends. The germline gives CDR1 LNHDA, CDR2 SQIVND (reference sequence). CDR3 nucleotide sequence: TGTGCCAGTACTAAGGGGGGGAGGTACACAGATACGCAGTATTTT. Translated, it gives CASTKGGRYTDTQYF.

This clonotype was seen many times. The gene calls are TRBV20-1 and TRBJ2-7; 15 bases fit TRBD2. CDR1 and CDR2 from the germline V gene are DFQATT and SNEGSKA (reference sequence). The trim removed 1 base at V and 4 bases at J, leaving 11 bases unmatched. The CDR3 loop spans 18 amino acids. The CDR3 loop is CSARGAARGLAGGYEQYF. CDR3 DNA sequence: TGCAGTGCTAGAGGCGCGGCGAGGGGACTAGCGGGAGGTTACGAGCAGTACTTC.

This clonotype occurred a few times. The gene calls are TRBV10-3 and TRBJ1-2; TRBD1 might be the D (5 bases). V lost 2 bases, J lost 5 bases, and 12 bases lay in between. The CDR3 contains 14 residues. The germline V gene encodes CDR1 ENHRY and CDR2 SYGVKD. The CDR3 here is CAISERGDSYGYTF. Here the CDR3 DNA reads TGTGCCATCAGTGAGAGAGGGGATTCTTATGGCTACACCTTC.

In its sample, this clonotype was seen a few times. The chain recombines TRBV20-1 with TRBJ1-1; D is uncertain. The V end was cut by 6 bases, the J end by 7 bases, with 9 bases between. CDR1 is DFQATT, CDR2 SNEGSKA, per germline (reference sequence). The CDR3 loop spans 10 amino acids. CDR3 sequence (DNA): TGCAGTGCAAGGCGGAGTGAAGCTTTCTTT. Its translation: CSARRSEAFF.

This clonotype was seen repeatedly, ten times or more. The chain uses TRBV5-1 and TRBJ2-3; 11 nucleotides line up with TRBD2. The germline gives CDR1 SGHRS, CDR2 YFSETQ. The trim removed 0 bases at V and 5 bases at J, leaving 2 bases unmatched. The CDR3 contains 15 residues. CDR3 region: CASSLDGTSGDTQYF. The CDR3 DNA is TGCGCCAGCAGCTTGGATGGGACTAGCGGAGATACGCAGTATTTT.

Note on this clonotype: A far more abundant clone sits one base away, making this likely a read error. CDR3 sequence: CAGSAGQPNEQFF. The CDR3 region has the DNA TGTGCCGGCAGCGCGGGACAGCCCAATGAGCAGTTCTTC. This rearrangement joins TRBV2 to TRBJ2-1; TRBD1 might be the D (7 bases). This CDR3 region has 13 residues. Per germline, CDR1 SNHLY and CDR2 FYNNEI.

This clonotype occurred a few times. The rearrangement joins TRBV5-6 to TRBJ2-1; 10 bases match TRBD1. The trim removed 4 bases at V and 3 bases at J, leaving 7 bases unmatched. This CDR3 spans 16 amino acids. Germline V CDR1 and CDR2: SGHDT, YYEEEE. This CDR3 reads CASSPVGQGLYNEQFF. The DNA of the CDR3 is TGTGCCAGCAGCCCAGTGGGACAGGGGCTCTACAATGAGCAGTTCTTC.

In its sample, this clonotype was seen many times. The chain has TRBV5-1 and TRBJ2-7; D gene unclear. The CDR3 has 16 residues. The ends were cut back, 1 base at V and 2 bases at J, with 16 bases in the middle. Germline CDR1 reads SGHRS; CDR2 reads YFSETQ. The CDR3 protein is CASSLFVDTDAYEQYF. For the CDR3, the DNA is TGCGCCAGCAGCTTGTTCGTGGATACTGATGCCTACGAGCAGTACTTC.

This clonotype was recorded once. This chain joins TRBV18 and TRBJ2-7; no clear D. V shed 4 bases and J shed 5 bases, with 15 bases lying between them. The length of the CDR3 is 14 residues. Per the germline V gene, CDR1 is KGHSH and CDR2 is LQKENI. CDR3 sequence reads: CASSQYPRQNEQYF. The DNA of the CDR3 is TGTGCCAGCTCACAATACCCCAGGCAGAACGAGCAGTACTTC.

The table lists this clonotype with many counts. The V call is TRBV6-1, the J call TRBJ2-3; D unresolved. Trimming removed 9 bases from V and 4 bases from J, with 20 bases in between. The CDR3 is made up of 15 amino acids. Germline V gene data show CDR1 as MNHNS and CDR2 as SASEGT. Here the CDR3 reads CASTTGYVWADTQYF. The CDR3 coding sequence is TGTGCCAGTACAACCGGGTATGTTTGGGCAGATACGCAGTATTTT.

There are a few counts of this clonotype. V usage is TRBV2 and J usage is TRBJ1-2; D ambiguous. V dropped 5 bases and J dropped 4 bases, with 8 bases sitting between them. This CDR3 has 12 residues. CDR1 SNHLY and CDR2 FYNNEI come from the germline V gene. CDR3 residues: CASSPSTYGYTF. CDR3 coding DNA: TGTGCCAGCAGTCCCTCCACCTATGGCTACACCTTC.

The rearrangement links TRBV2 to TRBJ2-5; 14 nucleotides agree with TRBD2. Matching the DNA end better, TRBJ2-1 makes the J call doubtful. This CDR3 contains 17 residues. Germline assignment: CDR1 SNHLY and CDR2 FYNNEI. CDR3 sequence reads: CASSPDRGTSGSDEQFF. The DNA of the CDR3 is TGTGCCAGCAGCCCCGACCGAGGGACTAGCGGGAGTGATGAGCAGTTCTTC.

In its sample, this clonotype was seen many times. V and J are TRBV7-9 and TRBJ2-5, with a tentative D call TRBD2 (5 bases). The germline V and J ends were trimmed by 6 bases and 1 base, with 9 bases remaining between them. This CDR3 is 13 amino acids long. Per the germline V gene, CDR1 is SEHNR and CDR2 is FQNEAQ (reference sequence). Written as DNA, the CDR3 is TGTGCCAGCAGAGAGGGCAGCCAAGAGACCCAGTACTTC. It translates to CASREGSQETQYF.